The 24 T cell receptor beta chains reported below all come from one sample, sequenced in a study of blood T cell repertoires in COVID-19. TCRdb's copy holds only in-frame clones and misses some; the assay was immunoSEQ multiplex PCR. There are around 150,000 clones in the sample; 65% to 90% occur only once, and less than 3.5% lies in the top ten. The sequenced sample was peripheral blood. These receptors were obtained from a man aged 65-85 years with acute or convalescent COVID-19.

The CDR3 loop reads CASSQWEGIYEQYF. The CDR3, as DNA: TGTGCCAGCAGCCAGTGGGAGGGGATCTACGAGCAGTACTTC. V gene TRBV6-2 or TRBV6-3 combines with J gene TRBJ2-7; 7 bases agree with TRBD2. The V and J ends lost 6 bases and 3 bases, in that order; junction bases with no gene match: 8. The CDR3 spans 14 residues. CDR1 and CDR2 from the germline V gene are MNHEY and SVGEGT.

The genes are TRBV18 and TRBJ2-1; 14 bases agree with TRBD2. Germline values: CDR1 KGHSH, CDR2 LQKENI. The CDR3 length is 15 residues. V dropped 5 bases and J dropped 5; count of bases not matched to a gene: 2. CDR3 DNA sequence: TGTGCCAGCTCATCGGGACTAGCGGGAGACAATGAGCAGTTCTTC. Amino acids: CASSSGLAGDNEQFF.

The V gene is TRBV5-6, the J gene TRBJ1-5; TRBD1 agrees at 7 bases. The CDR3 totals 14 residues. Per germline, CDR1 SGHDT and CDR2 YYEEEE. J gave up 1 base and V 5 bases, and 3 bases lay outside the gene matches. For the CDR3, the DNA is TGTGCCAGCAGTTCGGACAGGAGCAATCAGCCCCAGCATTTT. It yields the protein CASSSDRSNQPQHF. The entire variable domain, with the rest obtained from reference TRBV5-6 and TRBJ1-5, is as follows: DAGVTQSPTHLIKTRGQQVTLRCSPKSGHDTVSWYQQALGQGPQFIFQYYEEEERQRGNFPDRFSGHQFPNYSSELNVNALLLGDSALYLCASSSDRSNQPQHFGDGTRLSIL.

This clone was counted only a few times. The rearrangement links TRBV5-1 to TRBJ2-3; D gene ambiguous. The CDR3 is made up of 16 amino acids. Per germline, CDR1 SGHRS and CDR2 YFSETQ. V gave up 0 bases and J gave up 1 base, with 12 bases separating them. CDR3 amino acids: CASSLGSVRGTDTQYF. DNA of the CDR3: TGCGCCAGCAGCTTGGGGTCGGTTCGAGGCACAGATACGCAGTATTTT.

This chain links TRBV6-5 with TRBJ2-1; D remains ambiguous. V lost 7 bases and J 3 bases, leaving 13 bases between the germline ends. Germline V gene data show CDR1 as MNHEY and CDR2 as SVGAGI. The CDR3 contains 14 residues. Here the CDR3 reads CASIQGDFYNEQFF. The CDR3 DNA follows: TGTGCCAGCATCCAAGGAGATTTCTACAATGAGCAGTTCTTC.

The chain recombines TRBV6-1 with TRBJ1-2; D remains unclear. This CDR3 contains 14 residues. Germline V CDR1 and CDR2: MNHNS, SASEGT. V was shortened by 1 base and J by 8 bases, with 14 bases between the two germline ends. The CDR3 DNA is TGTGCCAGCAGTGAAGAGAGGTCCGGTCGAGGCTACACCTTC. This sequence encodes CASSEERSGRGYTF.

This clone has more than one count but fewer than ten. The chain joins TRBV5-1 to TRBJ2-7; D is possibly TRBD2 (5 bases). With 6 bases removed from V and 0 bases from J, the gap between germline ends came to 10 bases. Germline assignment: CDR1 SGHRS and CDR2 YFSETQ. The CDR3 is 13 amino acids. The CDR3 sequence is CASIDEGSYEQYF. CDR3 in DNA: TGCGCCAGCATCGATGAGGGCTCCTACGAGCAGTACTTC.

The genes are TRBV21-1 and TRBJ2-2; TRBD2, the table's D call, lacks a check against the DNA. TRBV21-1 is a pseudogene locus. This CDR3 comprises 17 residues. The CDR3 protein is CASLPGLADRNTGELFF. In nucleotides, the CDR3 is TGTGCCAGCCTCCCCGGGCTAGCGGACCGAAACACCGGGGAGCTGTTTTTT.

The chain uses TRBV5-1 and TRBJ2-7; 10 bases fit TRBD2. Germline V lookup: CDR1 SGHRS, CDR2 YFSETQ. V shed 7 bases and J 0 bases; nucleotides not matched to a gene: 13. The CDR3 consists of 17 residues. CDR3 coding DNA: TGCGCCAGCGCGGGGGACATAGCGGGAGGTCCCTCCTACGAGCAGTACTTC. It is translated as CASAGDIAGGPSYEQYF.

The chain is built from TRBV6-4 and TRBJ1-1, with D perhaps matching TRBD1 (6 bases). V gave up 3 bases and J gave up 2 bases, with 10 bases separating them. This CDR3 spans 14 amino acids. Looked up from germline, CDR1 is MRHNA and CDR2 is SNTAGT. CDR3 sequence reads: CASSEGGANTEAFF. The CDR3 DNA follows: TGTGCCAGCAGTGAAGGGGGAGCTAACACTGAAGCTTTCTTT.

The chain carries TRBV11-2 and TRBJ2-5; 8 bases are shared with TRBD2. The V segment lost 5 bases and the J segment 4 bases; nucleotides outside the gene matches: 15. Germline-derived CDR1 and CDR2 are SGHAT and FQNNGV. The CDR3 length is 17 residues. Here the CDR3 DNA reads TGTGCCAGCAGCAAGAAGCGGGAGCCTCTTAGGGGAGAGACCCAGTACTTC. Its protein is CASSKKREPLRGETQYF.

The rearrangement joins TRBV7-9 to TRBJ2-5, with a tentative D call TRBD1 (5 bases). The CDR3 extends over 17 amino acids. Deletions cut 5 bases from V and 5 bases from J, with 24 bases between. In germline, CDR1 is SEHNR, CDR2 FQNEAQ (reference sequence). In DNA form, the CDR3 reads TGTGCCAGCAGCCCGTCATACCGTGACAGTCCGAGGGAGACCCAGTACTTC. Translated: CASSPSYRDSPRETQYF.

V and J are TRBV6-2 or TRBV6-3 and TRBJ2-2; TRBD2 matches at 10 bases. V was clipped by 6 bases and J by 4 bases; unmatched bases: 8. In germline, CDR1 is MNHEY, CDR2 SVGEGT. The CDR3 is 16 amino acids. CDR3 region: CASSDPAGGGTGELFF. The CDR3 DNA is TGTGCCAGCAGCGATCCAGCGGGAGGGGGCACCGGGGAGCTGTTTTTT.

The chain recombines TRBV18 with TRBJ1-1, with 7 nucleotides matching TRBD1. V lost 0 bases and J lost 1; bases outside the gene matches: 2. Looked up from germline, CDR1 is KGHSH and CDR2 is LQKENI. This CDR3 contains 15 residues. The CDR3 loop reads CASSPPRTGNTEAFF. The CDR3 DNA sequence: TGTGCCAGCTCACCACCTAGGACAGGGAACACTGAAGCTTTCTTT. The full variable domain, rest sourced from reference TRBV18 and TRBJ1-1, is NAGVMQNPRHLVRRRGQEARLRCSPMKGHSHVYWYRQLPEEGLKFMVYLQKENIIDESGMPKERFSAEFPKEGPSILRIQQVVRGDSAAYFCASSPPRTGNTEAFFGQGTRLTVV.

V is TRBV5-1 and J is TRBJ2-1; 10 bases align to TRBD2. The ends lost 0 bases at V and 9 bases at J; junction bases unmatched: 3. The CDR3 is 14 residues long. The germline CDR1 and CDR2 sequences are SGHRS and YFSETQ. The DNA for the CDR3 is TGCGCCAGCAGCTTGGGTCTAGCGGGAGTTGAGCAGTTCTTC. Translated: CASSLGLAGVEQFF.

This rearrangement joins TRBV9 to TRBJ2-2; 7 nucleotides match TRBD2. CDR1 SGDLS and CDR2 YYNGEE come from the germline V gene. The CDR3 extends over 17 amino acids. V trimming: 4 bases; J trimming: 5 bases; junction bases outside the gene matches: 14. The CDR3 loop reads CASSRRLADLPTGELFF. In DNA, the CDR3 is TGTGCCAGCAGCCGAAGGCTAGCGGACCTTCCTACCGGGGAGCTGTTTTTT.

The J gene is TRBJ2-7, the V gene TRBV7-8; no reliable D call. Trimming stripped 0 bases from V and 2 bases from J, with 5 bases between. Germline V gene lookup returns CDR1 SGHVS and CDR2 FQNEAQ. This CDR3 contains 13 residues. Here the CDR3 reads CASSLAQTYEQYF. The CDR3 nucleotides read TGTGCCAGCAGCTTAGCGCAGACCTACGAGCAGTACTTC.

The J gene is TRBJ2-5, the V gene TRBV29-1; 10 nucleotides agree with TRBD2. This CDR3 has 14 amino acids. Trimming cost V 6 bases and J 0 bases; bases outside gene matches: 4. CDR1 is SQVTM and CDR2 is ANQGSEA in the germline V gene. The CDR3 DNA is TGCAGCGTAACTGGACTAGCGGACCAAGAGACCCAGTACTTC. Amino acid sequence: CSVTGLADQETQYF.

This chain joins TRBV9 and TRBJ1-4; 7 bases line up with TRBD1. CDR3 size: 14 residues. V was clipped by 4 bases and J by 7 bases; unmatched bases: 7. Germline V gene sequence: CDR1 SGDLS, CDR2 YYNGEE. In nucleotides, the CDR3 is TGTGCCAGCAGCCCCCGACAGGGCGGTGAAAAACTGTTTTTT. Protein: CASSPRQGGEKLFF.

The chain uses TRBV5-1 and TRBJ2-2; weak D call: TRBD1 (6 bases). CDR3 length: 16 amino acids. Germline V gene lookup returns CDR1 SGHRS and CDR2 YFSETQ. Trimming took off 6 bases at V and 1 base at J, with 16 bases between the two ends. The CDR3 DNA follows: TGCGCCAGCAAAGTTGGTCCGGGACAGAACACCGGGGAGCTGTTTTTT. Encoded protein: CASKVGPGQNTGELFF.

This clone showed up just once. The chain combines TRBV6-5 with TRBJ2-7, with 7 bases aligning to TRBD2. Germline V CDR1 and CDR2: MNHEY, SVGAGI. The CDR3 consists of 14 residues. Trimming at V came to 0 bases and at J to 2 bases, leaving 1 base not matched to a gene. CDR3 DNA: TGTGCCAGCAGTTACTCCGGGACTACCTACGAGCAGTACTTC. Encoded protein: CASSYSGTTYEQYF.

The V and J genes are TRBV7-9 and TRBJ2-7; 12 positions agree with TRBD2. CDR3 size: 16 residues. The germline CDR1 and CDR2 sequences are SEHNR and FQNEAQ (reference sequence). V dropped 5 bases and J dropped 3; count of bases not matched to a gene: 8. CDR3 protein: CASSRALTSGSYEQYF. CDR3 nucleotides: TGTGCCAGCAGCCGCGCCTTGACTAGCGGGAGCTACGAGCAGTACTTC.

Only a few counts were recorded for this clone. The chain recombines TRBV30 with TRBJ1-1, with TRBD1 as a possible D gene (6 bases). The CDR3 is 15 amino acids. V lost 2 bases, J lost 0 bases, and 13 bases lay in between. Germline CDR1 reads GTSNPN; CDR2 reads SVGIG (reference sequence). For the CDR3, the DNA is TGTGCCTGGAGTCGAATCAGGGGCTTGAACACTGAAGCTTTCTTT. Its protein product is CAWSRIRGLNTEAFF.

V usage is TRBV19 and J usage is TRBJ1-1; TRBD1 aligns across 7 bases. This CDR3 region has 16 residues. In germline, CDR1 is LNHDA, CDR2 SQIVND (reference sequence). The trim removed 6 bases at V and 3 bases at J, leaving 13 bases unmatched. CDR3 in amino acids: CASSRPRQGGDTEAFF. The CDR3 DNA is TGTGCCAGTAGCCGCCCCCGACAGGGAGGAGACACTGAAGCTTTCTTT.